Presented here are 26 T cell receptor beta chains from one specimen sequenced in a study of human T cells and chemical hapten exposure. Time point specified: patch test 1, 2 weeks after DPC sensitization. Stated treatment: therapeutic diphenylcyclopropenone sensitization with weekly scalp DPC. TCRdb re-derived calls from the RACE reads in MiXCR, one entry per CDR3 protein. The top ten hold about 7.8% of the sample, which has over 14,000 distinct CDR3 sequences, about a sixth seen once. The starting material was whole blood, obtained in connection with sensitization to the hapten diphenylcyclopropenone (DPC). The receptors shown here come from a young woman with alopecia areata. Some clones in this sample may be carry-over from other donors' samples.

J is TRBJ2-2 and V is TRBV25-1; D remains ambiguous. Germline V CDR1 and CDR2: MGHDK, SYGVNS. Trimming left V 5 bases short and J 1 base short, with 8 bases between. The CDR3 extends over 14 amino acids. This CDR3 is CASSSRRNTGELFF. In nucleotides, the CDR3 is TGTGCCAGCAGTTCTCGTAGGAACACCGGGGAGCTGTTTTTT. The full variable domain, in which reference TRBV25-1 and TRBJ2-2 provide the parts outside the CDR3, is EADIYQTPRYLVIGTGKKITLECSQTMGHDKMYWYQQDPGMELHLIHYSYGVNSTEKGDLSSESTVSRIRTEHFPLTLESARPSHTSQYLCASSSRRNTGELFFGEGSRLTVL.

This clonotype was detected a few times. This chain links TRBV29-1 with TRBJ2-7; possible D gene TRBD1, 5 bases. The V and J ends lost 5 bases and 9 bases respectively, with 11 bases between them. CDR1 is SQVTM and CDR2 is ANQGSEA in the germline V gene. This CDR3 is built from 10 residues. CDR3 DNA: TGCAGCGTTATAGACAGTTGGCAGTACTTC. Translation: CSVIDSWQYF.

By sample share, this clonotype is large. This sequence joins TRBV5-1 and TRBJ2-3; tentatively, D is TRBD2 (6 bases). The CDR3 is 15 amino acids. The germline CDR1 and CDR2 sequences are SGHRS and YFSETQ. Trimming took off 1 base at V and 7 bases at J, with 16 bases between the two ends. The CDR3 DNA follows: TGCGCCAGCAGCTTGTCAGCGGAGGGCCCCCATACGCAGTATTTT. Its translation is CASSLSAEGPHTQYF.

With respect to this clonotype: Given a much more abundant clone one base away, this may be a read error. The chain is built from TRBV5-3 and TRBJ2-7; D is possibly TRBD2 (6 bases). TRBV5-3 is an ORF; its function is uncertain. V was clipped by 0 bases and J by 13 bases, with 17 bases between them. The CDR3 consists of 13 residues. Written as DNA, the CDR3 is TGTGCCAGAAGCTTGGTTATTCTCGGGACTCTTTACTTC. Residues: CARSLVILGTLYF.

This clonotype was seen at least ten times. The gene calls are TRBV7-9 and TRBJ2-3; D gene unclear. CDR3 length: 11 residues. With 1 base removed from V and 10 bases from J, the gap between germline ends came to 6 bases. The germline gives CDR1 SEHNR, CDR2 FQNEAQ (reference sequence). This CDR3 is CASSLGSAQYF. As DNA, the CDR3 is TGTGCCAGCAGCTTAGGGTCCGCGCAGTATTTT. The full variable domain, completed using reference TRBV7-9 and TRBJ2-3, is DTGVSQNPRHKITKRGQNVTFRCDPISEHNRLYWYRQTLGQGPEFLTYFQNEAQLEKSRLLSDRFSAERPKGSFSTLEIQRTEQGDSAMYLCASSLGSAQYFGPGTRLTVL.

The chain joins TRBV7-8 to TRBJ1-2, with 8 bases fitting TRBD1. This CDR3 spans 15 amino acids. Germline-derived CDR1 and CDR2 are SGHVS and FQNEAQ. Trimming removed 5 bases from V and 1 base from J; junction bases left unmatched: 6. This CDR3 is CASSRDRGGNYGYTF. The CDR3 coding sequence is TGTGCCAGCAGCCGCGACAGGGGAGGTAACTATGGCTACACCTTC.

This sequence joins TRBV7-2 and TRBJ2-3, with 7 bases fitting TRBD2. The CDR3 is made up of 15 amino acids. V was pared by 2 bases and J by 3 bases, with 5 bases of the junction left unmatched. Germline V gene data show CDR1 as SGHTA and CDR2 as FQGNSA. CDR3 in DNA: TGTGCCAGCAGCTTACTAGCGGTAGAGACAGATACGCAGTATTTT. This encodes CASSLLAVETDTQYF.

This clonotype was seen repeatedly, ten times or more. This sequence joins TRBV6-2 or TRBV6-3 and TRBJ2-1; D gene uncertain. Between the trimmed V and J ends, which lost 2 bases and 4 bases, there was a span of 12 bases. The CDR3 sequence is 15 residues long. CDR1 and CDR2 (germline): MNHEY, SVGEGT. DNA of the CDR3: TGTGCCAGCAGTTACAGCACATTCACTTACAATGAGCAGTTCTTC. Its translation is CASSYSTFTYNEQFF.

This clonotype has just a few counts. This rearrangement joins TRBV4-1 to TRBJ1-1, with D uncertain. Germline CDR1 MGHRA, CDR2 YSYEKL. Deletions cut 4 bases from V and 0 bases from J, with 9 bases between. This CDR3 contains 14 residues. The CDR3 loop reads CASSRQQLNTEAFF. The CDR3, as DNA: TGCGCCAGCAGCCGCCAACAACTGAACACTGAAGCTTTCTTT.

The CDR3 region has the DNA TGCGCCAGCAGCCAAGGGACTAGCCTCATAGAGACCCAGTACTTC. This gives the protein CASSQGTSLIETQYF. The chain couples TRBV4-3 to TRBJ2-5; TRBD2 agrees at 8 bases. Germline CDR1 reads LGHNA; CDR2 reads YSLEER. CDR3 size: 15 residues. Losses at the gene ends were 1 base for V and 4 bases for J; bases not matched to a gene: 5.

This clonotype was seen many times. The rearrangement joins TRBV29-1 to TRBJ2-1; D is unresolved. CDR1 and CDR2 (germline): SQVTM, ANQGSEA. This CDR3 spans 12 amino acids. Between the trimmed V and J ends, which lost 5 bases and 9 bases, there was a span of 14 bases. The CDR3 sequence is CSVSLDAVEQFF. The CDR3 DNA follows: TGCAGCGTTTCTCTCGACGCGGTTGAGCAGTTCTTC.

The chain joins TRBV9 to TRBJ1-4; D is unresolved. The CDR3 sequence is 14 residues long. The germline gives CDR1 SGDLS, CDR2 YYNGEE. Trimming took 3 bases from V and 7 from J, leaving 13 bases between them. The CDR3 coding sequence is TGTGCCAGCAGCGATGGGCCAACTGGTGAAAAACTGTTTTTT. This codes for CASSDGPTGEKLFF.

The sample holds many counts of this clonotype. V gene TRBV11-2 combines with J gene TRBJ2-2; 7 nucleotides match TRBD1. CDR3 size: 16 residues. The J segment lost 7 bases and the V segment lost 1 base, leaving 9 bases of the junction unmatched. Germline V gene sequence: CDR1 SGHAT, CDR2 FQNNGV. The CDR3 here is CASSLVGKTGSGELFF. In nucleotides, the CDR3 is TGTGCCAGCAGCTTAGTTGGCAAGACAGGGAGCGGGGAGCTGTTTTTT.

Many counts were recorded for this clonotype. In nucleotides, the CDR3 is TGTGCCAGCAGCCGTCAAGGCTACGAGCAGTACTTC. Amino acid sequence: CASSRQGYEQYF. V usage is TRBV6-6 and J usage is TRBJ2-7; no reliable D call. Trimming took off 6 bases at V and 3 bases at J, with 9 bases between the two ends. The CDR3 totals 12 residues. Looked up from germline, CDR1 is MNHNY and CDR2 is SVGAGI (reference sequence).

Ten or more counts support this clonotype. The gene calls are TRBV7-6 and TRBJ1-1, with TRBD1 as a possible D gene (5 bases). V was cut by 5 bases and J by 5 bases, with 24 bases left in between. From germline, CDR1 is SGHVS and CDR2 FNYEAQ. CDR3 size: 17 residues. Here the CDR3 reads CASSQKISGTRVTEAFF. The CDR3, as DNA: TGTGCCAGCAGCCAAAAAATATCCGGGACTAGGGTAACTGAAGCTTTCTTT.

This clonotype is medium-sized (0.01 to 0.1%) in the sample. This chain uses TRBV5-1 with TRBJ1-1, with D possibly being TRBD1 (5 bases). V dropped 3 bases and J dropped 0 bases, with 6 bases sitting between them. The CDR3 length is 13 residues. Germline assignment: CDR1 SGHRS and CDR2 YFSETQ. This CDR3 is CASSWDVNTEAFF. CDR3 coding DNA: TGCGCCAGCAGCTGGGACGTGAACACTGAAGCTTTCTTT.

This clonotype is medium-sized (0.01 to 0.1%) by share. The chain combines TRBV12-3 or TRBV12-4 with TRBJ2-1, with TRBD2 as a possible D gene (6 bases). V lost 5 bases to trimming and J lost 0 bases, with 14 bases between them. The CDR3 contains 16 residues. Here the CDR3 reads CASSPLAPLSYNEQFF. The CDR3 coding sequence is TGTGCCAGCAGTCCCCTAGCGCCGCTCTCCTACAATGAGCAGTTCTTC.

Within the sample, this clonotype is medium-sized. CDR3 nucleotide sequence: TGTGCCAGCAGCTTGGCTAGGGTCGCAGATACGCAGTATTTT. Residues: CASSLARVADTQYF. The chain uses TRBV5-4 and TRBJ2-3; D remains ambiguous. The length of the CDR3 is 14 residues. Deletions cut 0 bases from V and 4 bases from J, with 9 bases between. Germline V gene sequence: CDR1 SGHNT, CDR2 YYREEE (reference sequence). Looking up the rest from reference TRBV5-4 and TRBJ2-3 gives the full variable domain: ETGVTQSPTHLIKTRGQQVTLRCSSQSGHNTVSWYQQALGQGPQFIFQYYREEENGRGNFPPRFSGLQFPNYSSELNVNALELDDSALYLCASSLARVADTQYFGPGTRLTVL.

This clonotype was recorded many times. This chain uses TRBV5-1 with TRBJ2-1; 11 bases are shared with TRBD2. V shed 1 base and J 6 bases; nucleotides not matched to a gene: 3. The CDR3 has 15 residues. Germline values: CDR1 SGHRS, CDR2 YFSETQ. The DNA for the CDR3 is TGCGCCAGCAGCTTGTTAGCGGGGGGGCCCAATGAGCAGTTCTTC. Translated: CASSLLAGGPNEQFF.

By sample fraction, this clonotype is medium-sized. The chain uses TRBV28 and TRBJ2-3; no firm D call. The germline CDR1 and CDR2 sequences are MDHEN and SYDVKM. The CDR3 is made up of 12 amino acids. The V and J ends lost 5 bases and 4 bases respectively, with 7 bases between them. The CDR3 here is CASSQASDTQYF. The CDR3 DNA reads TGTGCCAGCAGTCAAGCGTCAGATACGCAGTATTTT.

There are many counts of this clonotype. V usage is TRBV11-2 and J usage is TRBJ2-7; D is uncertain. The germline V gene encodes CDR1 SGHAT and CDR2 FQNNGV. Trimming stripped 0 bases from V and 3 bases from J, with 9 bases between. The CDR3 is made up of 14 amino acids. The CDR3 DNA reads as TGTGCCAGCAGCTTAGAGACCGGGCTCTACGAGCAGTACTTC. Its protein product is CASSLETGLYEQYF.

This clonotype was counted at least ten times. The chain recombines TRBV9 with TRBJ2-7; D remains ambiguous. Trimming shortened V by 0 bases and J by 3 bases, and 4 bases separated the two germline ends. The CDR3 sequence is 12 residues long. CDR1 SGDLS and CDR2 YYNGEE come from the germline V gene. CDR3 in DNA: TGTGCCAGCAGCGTAGTTGACTACGAGCAGTACTTC. It yields the protein CASSVVDYEQYF.

The table lists this clonotype with many counts. V usage is TRBV18 and J usage is TRBJ1-2; no clear D gene. CDR3 length: 16 amino acids. CDR1 and CDR2 from the germline V gene are KGHSH and LQKENI. Trimming took 1 base from V and 4 from J, leaving 16 bases between them. CDR3 amino acids: CASSPQDAPSVYGYTF. As DNA, the CDR3 is TGTGCCAGCTCACCACAAGACGCCCCGAGCGTCTATGGCTACACCTTC.

The V and J genes are TRBV12-3 or TRBV12-4 and TRBJ2-1; D not resolved. The CDR3 length is 14 residues. Between the trimmed V and J ends, which lost 2 bases and 0 bases, there was a span of 5 bases. CDR3: CASSLRSSYNEQFF. Here the CDR3 DNA reads TGTGCCAGCAGTTTAAGGAGCTCCTACAATGAGCAGTTCTTC.

This clonotype is labeled medium-sized (0.01 to 0.1%). The chain combines TRBV4-3 with TRBJ1-5; the D is unclear. V was clipped by 2 bases and J by 0 bases, with 8 bases between them. This CDR3 region has 15 residues. Per the germline V gene, CDR1 is LGHNA and CDR2 is YSLEER. CDR3 amino acids: CASSQKAASNQPQHF. The CDR3 nucleotides are TGCGCCAGCAGCCAAAAAGCCGCTAGCAATCAGCCCCAGCATTTT.

This clonotype is labeled medium-sized. The rearrangement uses TRBV6-1 and TRBJ1-5, with D hard to call. In germline, CDR1 is MNHNS, CDR2 SASEGT. The V gene lost 6 bases and the J gene lost 6 bases, with 9 bases spanning the gap. The CDR3 loop spans 12 amino acids. CDR3 amino acids: CASRPPFQPQHF. The CDR3 region has the DNA TGTGCCAGCAGACCGCCCTTTCAGCCCCAGCATTTT.